This TCR beta chain was captured by sequencing in a study of T cells in narcolepsy. Background on the study: Donors had narcolepsy type 1 or type 2, or were healthy controls. Study results and limitations: In some patient and control memory CD4+ samples, autoreactive clones were absent. HCRT-specific and TRIB2-specific autoreactive clonotypes appeared among same-patient CSF and blood CD4+ clonotypes. Blood of same and different patients, but not healthy controls, reportedly held recurring autoreactive clonotypes.

V lost 5 bases, J lost 5 bases, and 6 bases stayed unmatched. Germline lookup yields CDR1 MNHEY and CDR2 SMNVEV (reference sequence). The CDR3 length is 14 residues. Note on this clone: Its antigen is unidentified.

Method: immunoSEQ multiplex PCR; TCRdb's copy keeps in-frame clones and lacks some. The repertoire holds about 22,000 clones, approximately 81% seen once, with 4% to 4.5% in the top ten. The clonotype originates from a human donor in good health. The source material was memory (CD45RA-) CD4+ T cells from blood. V and J are TRBV27 and TRBJ1-2, with 9 positions matching TRBD1. This chain's CDR3 is CASSETGGRYGYTF. CDR3 nucleotides: TGTGCCAGCAGTGAGACAGGGGGTCGGTATGGCTACACCTTC.